This T cell receptor beta chain was sequenced during a study of blood T cell repertoires in COVID-19 (dated by TCRdb to the early 2020s). Background on the whole study: ImmuneRACE Cohort 3 recovered participants were defined by two consecutive negative NP/OP PCR tests, healthcare professional clearance, or symptom resolution. Samples were obtained from the ongoing ImmuneRACE study (first 160 participants) and from 1,000 to 1,500 subjects provided by 6 global collaborators. The dataset comprised deeply sampled blood TCRbeta repertoires from subjects exposed to, actively infected with, or recovered from COVID-19. The prospective study material was composed of cDNA or gDNA derived from T cells, B-cell-depleted T cells, or PBMCs. Where available, HLA class I and class II types were taken from metadata supplied by the sample provider and were not determined by assay-based typing. Samples covering the acute and convalescent phases of COVID-19 were provided by collaborators in the United States, Italy and Spain. A de-identified subject ID, COVID-19 status, age in years and sex were almost always included in the sample metadata. The repertoires were released in a freely available public database meant as a resource for research on the immune response to SARS-CoV-2.

For this chain, trimming is 3 bases at the V end and 6 bases at the J end, and the number of junction bases without a gene match is 5. The CDR3, from cysteine to phenylalanine, totals 14 residues. Left in the record is the CDR3 DNA by itself, 42 bases read in frame from the first base. As encoded in the germline V gene (reference sequence), CDR1 is LNHDA while CDR2 is SQIVND. Summary of the overall study and its limitations: The quantity of clinical and demographic metadata differed by source and by participant and was supplied without curation.

TCRbeta CDR3 regions were amplified from genomic DNA using the immunoSEQ Assay, a bias-controlled multiplex PCR. Per the authors' processing: Nucleated cell counts per sample were estimated from amplification of reference gene primers within the assay. To quantify the absolute abundance of each unique TCRbeta CDR3 rearrangement, sequence reads were collapsed and filtered. For each sample, productive Simpson clonality was calculated by taking the square root of Simpson's diversity index across productive rearrangements. TCRdb retrieved this table from immuneACCESS and kept in-frame rearrangements only. Not all clones are present; in checked studies, unresolved V genes account for under half, and no reason is known for the remainder. That table furnishes V, J and clone size, whereas the DNA furnished D and trimming. The sample has some 200,000 clones on record, 86% of them singletons. The biggest ten clones account for 3.1% of the sample.

Participants in the prospective study were aged roughly 18 to 90 years, lived in approximately 26 United States geographic areas, and enrolled through a virtual design. Cohort assignment in the prospective study relied on participant-reported clinical history from a screening survey and a study questionnaire. Each participant in the prospective study had whole blood, serum and a nasopharyngeal or oropharyngeal swab collected by mobile phlebotomists. Additional blood draws and questionnaires over an approximately two-month period could optionally be provided by prospective study participants. Before DNA extraction, prospective study blood samples were shipped either frozen or at room temperature. In the case of this clone: The antigen it recognizes is unknown. No base qualities exist here, and no much larger clone lies one base off it.

This chain joins TRBV19 to TRBJ1-5, with 7 bases in between that match TRBD1. This receptor was identified in a woman aged 50 to 60 in a cohort exposed to, infected with or recovered from COVID-19 (not recorded which). Sequencing used PBMCs or T cells enriched from blood (not recorded which). The DNA reads as follows: TGTGCCAGTAGTATGATGGCAGGGGGTCAGCCCCAGCATTTT. Its translation reads: CASSMMAGGQPQHF.